Listed below are T cell receptor beta chains from one sample, sequenced in a study of shared T cell receptors in the human thymus. Sequencing was performed with immunoSEQ multiplex PCR; in TCRdb, only in-frame clones are kept and a portion is missing. The profile shows roughly 560,000 clones, 75% to 85% of them singletons. This sample also appeared in a second study, on human thymus T cells.

Sequenced sample: thymocytes. These receptors originate from a boy under three years old with a congenital heart defect. Each CDR3 is given with its conserved first and last residue. A D gene is named only where the DNA matches it firmly. A row's size may be missing; if present it is once, few, many or a size class.

j_call | d_call | clone_size | v_call | cdr3_aa | cdr3_nt
TRBJ2-1 | NA | NA | TRBV9 | CASSVVGSGSYNEQFF | TGTGCCAGCAGCGTAGTGGGTAGCGGATCCTACAATGAGCAGTTCTTC
TRBJ2-1 | NA | once | TRBV29-1 | CSVVEVTYNEQFF | TGCAGCGTTGTGGAGGTCACGTACAATGAGCAGTTCTTC
TRBJ1-2 | TRBD1 | NA | TRBV29-1 | CSVCTTGGGYGYTF | TGCAGCGTTTGTACCACAGGGGGCGGATATGGCTACACCTTC
TRBJ2-7 | TRBD2 | NA | TRBV5-5 | CASSVLADHYEQYF | TGTGCCAGCAGCGTACTAGCGGATCACTACGAGCAGTACTTC
TRBJ2-7 | NA | NA | TRBV13 | CASSPGQPSSYEQYF | TGTGCCAGCAGCCCCGGACAGCCTAGCTCCTACGAGCAGTACTTC
TRBJ2-3 | TRBD2 | NA | TRBV28 | CASSTWTSGSTDTQYF | TGTGCCAGCAGTACCTGGACTAGCGGAAGCACAGATACGCAGTATTTT
TRBJ2-1 | TRBD2 | NA | TRBV27 | CASSPVGVAGGPEQFF | TGTGCCAGCAGTCCGGTGGGGGTAGCGGGAGGGCCGGAGCAGTTCTTC
TRBJ2-3 | NA | NA | TRBV11-2 | CASSLFGTSVDTQYF | TGTGCCAGCAGCTTATTCGGGACTTCCGTGGATACGCAGTATTTT
TRBJ2-7 | TRBD2 | NA | TRBV27 | CASSLTGGLAGGRNEQYF | TGTGCCAGCAGTTTAACGGGGGGGCTAGCGGGAGGGAGAAACGAGCAGTACTTC
TRBJ2-1 | TRBD2 | NA | TRBV9 | CASSAWTSGRNPMSYNEQFF | TGTGCCAGCAGCGCCTGGACTAGCGGGAGGAACCCAATGTCCTACAATGAGCAGTTCTTC
TRBJ2-1 | TRBD2 | few | TRBV4-3 | CASSQGLIAGGPSNEQFF | TGCGCCAGCAGCCAAGGCCTAATAGCGGGAGGACCCTCCAATGAGCAGTTCTTC
TRBJ2-7 | NA | NA | TRBV7-2 | CASSLTRTGSEQYF | TGTGCCAGCAGCTTAACCCGTACAGGGAGCGAGCAGTACTTC
TRBJ2-7 | TRBD1 | NA | TRBV28 | CASSLGQGASSYEQYF | TGTGCCAGCAGTTTGGGACAGGGGGCGAGCTCCTACGAGCAGTACTTC
TRBJ2-6 | TRBD1 | NA | TRBV19 | CASTPGTGFSGANVLTF | TGTGCCAGTACCCCAGGGACAGGGTTCTCTGGGGCCAACGTCCTGACTTTC
TRBJ1-5 | TRBD1 | once | TRBV6-9 | CASSYNRGNQPQHF | TGTGCCAGCAGTTACAACAGGGGTAATCAGCCCCAGCATTTT
TRBJ2-7 | TRBD1 | NA | TRBV5-6 | CASSLGQGNRWTSYEQYF | TGTGCCAGCAGCTTGGGACAGGGTAATCGCTGGACGTCCTACGAGCAGTACTTC
TRBJ1-2 | NA | NA | TRBV10-3 | CAISARNYGYTF | TGTGCCATCAGTGCCAGGAACTATGGCTACACCTTC
TRBJ2-7 | TRBD1 | NA | TRBV5-6 | CASSTDRVSHYYEQYF | TGTGCCAGCAGCACCGACAGGGTCTCCCACTACTACGAGCAGTACTTC
TRBJ2-7 | TRBD2 | NA | TRBV11-2 | CASSPPGRLYF | TGTGCCAGCAGCCCCCCCGGGAGGCTGTACTTC
TRBJ1-2 | NA | NA | TRBV19 | CASSLGDLKTF | TGTGCCAGTAGTCTGGGAGATCTGAAGACCTTC
TRBJ1-3 | TRBD1 | NA | TRBV11-2 | CASSLRQGDGNTIYF | TGTGCCAGCAGCTTAAGACAGGGAGACGGAAACACCATATATTTT
TRBJ1-2 | NA | NA | TRBV5-1 | CASRPGGAGGYTF | TGCGCCAGCAGGCCGGGGGGGGCGGGTGGCTACACCTTC
TRBJ2-3 | NA | few | TRBV28 | CASSLNSRTDTQYF | TGTGCCAGCAGTTTAAACTCCCGCACAGATACGCAGTATTTT
TRBJ1-5 | NA | once | TRBV28 | CATCERDTYSNQPQHF | TGTGCCACCTGCGAGAGGGACACTTATAGCAATCAGCCCCAGCATTTT
TRBJ1-1 | NA | few | TRBV29-1 | CSAEPRGKGPGTEAFF | TGCAGCGCCGAGCCCCGGGGGAAGGGGCCCGGAACTGAAGCTTTCTTT
TRBJ2-1 | NA | NA | TRBV7-9 | CASSLIDAAYNEQFF | TGTGCCAGCAGCTTAATTGATGCGGCCTACAATGAGCAGTTCTTC
TRBJ2-1 | NA | NA | TRBV11-3 | CASSLAGPVPYNEQFF | TGTGCCAGCAGCTTAGCGGGTCCGGTCCCCTACAATGAGCAGTTCTTC
TRBJ1-2 | NA | NA | TRBV5-1 | CASGGAPGYTF | TGCGCCAGCGGGGGGGCGCCCGGCTACACCTTC
TRBJ2-7 | NA | NA | TRBV4-1 | CASSQEAAYKVSYEQYF | TGCGCCAGCAGCCAAGAAGCCGCCTATAAAGTCTCCTACGAGCAGTACTTC
TRBJ2-7 | TRBD2 | NA | TRBV7-8 | CASSLGPCRQDSTSGRAYEQYF | TGTGCCAGCAGCTTAGGACCCTGTCGTCAGGACAGTACTAGCGGGAGGGCCTACGAGCAGTACTTC
TRBJ1-1 | NA | NA | TRBV6-1 | CASLWEGVNTEAFF | TGTGCCAGCCTATGGGAGGGTGTGAACACTGAAGCTTTCTTT
TRBJ2-2 | NA | NA | TRBV29-1 | CSVPTGPTGELFF | TGCAGCGTCCCGACAGGTCCAACCGGGGAGCTGTTTTTT
TRBJ2-5 | TRBD1 | NA | TRBV6-5 | CASSYSRGHNQETQYF | TGTGCCAGCAGTTACTCGAGGGGGCATAACCAAGAGACCCAGTACTTC
TRBJ1-2 | NA | NA | TRBV6-6 | CASSYDGRSNYGYTF | TGTGCCAGCAGTTACGATGGCAGGTCTAACTATGGCTACACCTTC
TRBJ2-7 | TRBD2 | NA | TRBV30 | CAWSWTSGPYEQYF | TGTGCCTGGAGTTGGACTAGCGGACCCTACGAGCAGTACTTC
TRBJ1-1 | NA | NA | TRBV15 | CATSRDWPKNMNTEAFF | TGTGCCACCAGCAGAGATTGGCCAAAAAATATGAACACTGAAGCTTTCTTT
TRBJ1-3 | NA | NA | TRBV11-3 | CASSSRGRTIYF | TGTGCCAGCAGCTCCAGGGGACGCACCATATATTTT
TRBJ2-1 | TRBD1 | NA | TRBV15 | CATSREGRGSRNEQFF | TGTGCCACCAGCAGAGAGGGCAGGGGGTCTCGGAATGAGCAGTTCTTC
TRBJ1-2 | NA | once | TRBV7-6 | CASSLAGPWREGYTF | TGTGCCAGCAGCTTAGCAGGGCCTTGGAGGGAGGGCTACACCTTC
TRBJ2-6 | NA | NA | TRBV10-2 | CASSAGANVLTF | TGCGCCAGCAGCGCTGGGGCCAACGTCCTGACTTTC
TRBJ2-3 | NA | NA | TRBV30 | CAWSAPGDRTDTQYF | TGTGCCTGGTCGGCACCGGGAGATCGCACAGATACGCAGTATTTT
TRBJ2-7 | NA | NA | TRBV2 | CASIGSPGSYEQYF | TGTGCCAGCATCGGCTCCCCGGGGTCCTACGAGCAGTACTTC
TRBJ2-1 | TRBD2 | few | TRBV27 | CASSLATSGPINEQFF | TGTGCCAGCAGTTTAGCCACTAGCGGGCCAATCAATGAGCAGTTCTTC
TRBJ2-7 | NA | NA | TRBV14 | CASSQQGQYEQYF | TGTGCCAGCAGCCAACAGGGACAATACGAGCAGTACTTC
TRBJ1-4 | NA | NA | TRBV29-1 | CSVEEQGKGEKLFF | TGCAGCGTTGAAGAGCAGGGTAAGGGTGAAAAACTGTTTTTT
TRBJ2-1 | TRBD2 | NA | TRBV4-1 | CASSQLGGAGASNEQFF | TGCGCCAGCAGCCAGTTGGGTGGAGCGGGAGCTTCCAATGAGCAGTTCTTC
TRBJ2-5 | TRBD2 | NA | TRBV28 | CASSLGVGLAGGETQYF | TGTGCCAGCAGTTTGGGGGTAGGGCTAGCGGGAGGAGAGACCCAGTACTTC
TRBJ2-6 | TRBD2 | NA | TRBV5-1 | CASSLAAGDAGANVLTF | TGCGCCAGCAGCTTGGCGGCGGGAGATGCTGGGGCCAACGTCCTGACTTTC
TRBJ1-6 | NA | NA | TRBV4-1 | CASSQGSRGYSPLHF | TGCGCCAGCAGCCAAGGGTCCCGGGGGTATTCACCCCTCCACTTT
TRBJ1-2 | NA | NA | TRBV28 | CASSLDLTNYGYTF | TGTGCCAGCAGTTTAGACTTAACTAACTATGGCTACACCTTC
TRBJ2-7 | TRBD1 | NA | TRBV27 | CASSLQAQTGQIYEQYF | TGTGCCAGCAGTTTACAGGCCCAAACGGGACAGATTTACGAGCAGTACTTC
TRBJ2-1 | TRBD2 | NA | TRBV5-1 | CASSYGLAGAHNEQFF | TGCGCCAGCAGCTATGGACTAGCGGGAGCCCACAATGAGCAGTTCTTC
TRBJ1-1 | TRBD1 | NA | TRBV14 | CASSPRTGKTAFF | TGTGCCAGCAGCCCCCGGACAGGGAAAACAGCTTTCTTT
TRBJ2-1 | NA | NA | TRBV7-2 | CASSSVPGTYNEQFF | TGTGCCAGCAGCTCAGTTCCCGGGACATACAATGAGCAGTTCTTC
TRBJ1-1 | NA | NA | TRBV5-6 | CASSYRGNTEAFF | TGTGCCAGCAGCTATAGGGGAAACACTGAAGCTTTCTTT